The rows below give T cell receptor beta chains drawn from one sample of a study of blood T cell repertoires in COVID-19. The method was immunoSEQ multiplex PCR; TCRdb's version includes in-frame clones alone and lacks a portion of them. The table shows roughly 73,000 clones, with around 70% occurring only once. Specimen: peripheral blood. These receptor sequences come from a man between 65 and 85 years old with acute or convalescent COVID-19. Each CDR3 is given with its conserved first and last residue. A D gene is named only where the DNA matches it firmly. Rows may omit the clone size; those that give it use once, few, many or a size class.

v_gene,j_gene,d_gene,abundance,CDR3aa,CDR3nt
TRBV7-2,TRBJ1-1,.,.,CASSGGNLNTEAFF,TGTGCCAGCAGCGGAGGAAACTTGAACACTGAAGCTTTCTTT
TRBV11-2,TRBJ2-4,.,once,CASRTWGFGGAKNIQYF,TGTGCCAGCAGAACTTGGGGTTTTGGGGGCGCCAAAAACATTCAGTACTTC
TRBV5-1,TRBJ2-1,TRBD1,.,CASSSRGTGDNEQFF,TGCGCCAGCAGCTCGAGGGGGACAGGGGACAATGAGCAGTTCTTC
TRBV29-1,TRBJ1-1,.,once,CSADSRALNTEAFF,TGCAGCGCCGACAGTAGGGCTCTGAACACTGAAGCTTTCTTT
TRBV3-1/TRBV3-2,TRBJ2-3,TRBD2,.,CASSNNGLAADTQYF,TGTGCCAGCAGCAATAATGGACTAGCGGCAGATACGCAGTATTTT
TRBV27,TRBJ2-7,.,.,CASTQGYEQYF,TGTGCCAGCACCCAGGGCTACGAGCAGTACTTC
TRBV20-1,TRBJ2-7,.,.,CSFSAYYEQYF,TGCAGTTTTAGCGCCTACTACGAGCAGTACTTC
TRBV21-1,TRBJ1-1,.,.,CASSKSGEGRNTEAFF,TGTGCCAGCAGCAAAAGTGGAGAGGGCCGGAACACTGAAGCTTTCTTT
TRBV6-5,TRBJ1-1,.,.,CASSYSLTHPGEAFF,TGTGCCAGCAGTTACTCTCTGACACACCCGGGGGAGGCTTTCTTT
TRBV5-4,TRBJ2-5,.,.,CASSRGSQETQYF,TGTGCCAGCAGCCGGGGGAGCCAAGAGACCCAGTACTTC
TRBV20-1,TRBJ1-2,TRBD1,.,CSASQSRDRGGGYTF,TGCAGTGCTAGTCAATCCAGGGACAGGGGTGGTGGCTACACCTTC
TRBV24-1,TRBJ2-1,TRBD2,.,CATSDTSVSSYNEQFF,TGTGCCACCAGTGACACTAGCGTGAGCTCCTACAATGAGCAGTTCTTC
TRBV12-3/TRBV12-4,TRBJ1-2,TRBD1,few,CASSSTGDYGYTF,TGTGCCAGCAGTTCAACAGGGGACTATGGCTACACCTTC
TRBV18,TRBJ2-7,TRBD1,.,CASSPGTATYEQYF,TGTGCCAGCTCACCGGGGACAGCAACCTACGAGCAGTACTTC
TRBV5-8,TRBJ1-5,TRBD1,.,CASSTGTGLYSNQPQHF,TGTGCCAGCAGCACCGGGACAGGGCTCTATAGCAATCAGCCCCAGCATTTT
TRBV6-2/TRBV6-3,TRBJ2-1,TRBD1,.,CASSYAATGGNNEQFF,TGTGCCAGCAGTTACGCCGCGACAGGGGGGAACAATGAGCAGTTCTTC
TRBV7-3,TRBJ2-3,TRBD2,.,CASSPGGASGRADTQYF,TGTGCCAGCAGCCCTGGGGGGGCTAGCGGGAGGGCAGATACGCAGTATTTT
TRBV19,TRBJ1-1,.,.,CASSARGDHTEAFF,TGTGCCAGTAGTGCCCGCGGAGATCACACTGAAGCTTTCTTT
TRBV5-1,TRBJ2-5,.,.,CASSERTARETQYF,TGCGCCAGCAGCGAACGGACAGCACGAGAGACCCAGTACTTC
TRBV11-1,TRBJ2-5,TRBD2,.,CASSKLAGGPYF,TGTGCCAGCAGCAAACTAGCGGGAGGGCCTTACTTC
TRBV28,TRBJ2-7,.,.,CASSFTQLEQYF,TGTGCCAGCAGTTTTACACAGCTCGAGCAGTACTTC
TRBV7-6,TRBJ2-1,TRBD2,once,CASSTGTSGSNEQFF,TGTGCCAGCAGTACCGGGACTAGCGGGAGCAATGAGCAGTTCTTC
TRBV3-1/TRBV3-2,TRBJ1-2,.,.,CASSHTGGYTF,TGTGCCAGCAGTCACACGGGAGGCTACACCTTC
TRBV27,TRBJ2-1,.,.,CASSQTPEGRNEQFF,TGTGCCAGCAGTCAAACCCCGGAGGGCCGCAATGAGCAGTTCTTC
TRBV28,TRBJ2-5,.,.,CASSLPALETQYF,TGTGCCAGCAGTTTGCCCGCACTGGAGACCCAGTACTTC
TRBV28,TRBJ2-7,TRBD2,.,CASFGASGQYEQYF,TGTGCCAGCTTTGGGGCTAGCGGGCAATACGAGCAGTACTTC
TRBV3-1/TRBV3-2,TRBJ2-1,TRBD2,.,CASSPGTSGYNEQFF,TGTGCCAGCAGCCCAGGGACTAGCGGTTACAATGAGCAGTTCTTC
TRBV6-6,TRBJ2-7,TRBD1,.,CASSYSRQGAHEQYF,TGTGCCAGCAGTTACTCGAGGCAGGGGGCCCACGAGCAGTACTTC
TRBV28,TRBJ1-2,TRBD1,.,CASSGQGDQRNYGYTF,TGTGCCAGCAGCGGACAGGGGGACCAACGGAACTATGGCTACACCTTC
TRBV6-6,TRBJ1-1,.,.,CASTTRVTPLNTEAFF,TGTGCCAGCACCACCAGGGTTACACCATTGAACACTGAAGCTTTCTTT
TRBV6-2/TRBV6-3,TRBJ2-7,.,.,CASSYGPGSPYEQYF,TGTGCCAGCAGTTACGGGCCAGGGTCACCTTACGAGCAGTACTTC
TRBV19,TRBJ1-1,.,.,CASSINAGGRNTEAFF,TGTGCCAGTAGTATTAATGCCGGGGGGCGAAACACTGAAGCTTTCTTT
TRBV9,TRBJ1-4,.,.,CASSVEGQGKEEKLFF,TGTGCCAGCAGCGTAGAGGGGCAGGGCAAGGAGGAAAAACTGTTTTTT
TRBV24-1,TRBJ2-1,.,.,CATSDPARGVEQFF,TGTGCCACCAGTGATCCTGCACGGGGAGTTGAGCAGTTCTTC
TRBV27,TRBJ2-3,TRBD2,few,CASSITGGTRGGADTQYF,TGTGCCAGCAGTATAACCGGTGGGACTAGGGGAGGGGCAGATACGCAGTATTTT
TRBV4-1,TRBJ2-1,TRBD2,once,CASSQPPRGSGSRNEQFF,TGCGCCAGCAGCCAACCACCCAGGGGTAGCGGGAGTAGAAATGAGCAGTTCTTC
TRBV18,TRBJ1-1,.,.,CASSPDRDMEAFF,TGTGCCAGCTCACCAGACCGGGACATGGAAGCTTTCTTT
TRBV5-4,TRBJ1-5,.,few,CASSLGADQPQHF,TGTGCCAGCAGCTTGGGAGCTGATCAGCCCCAGCATTTT
TRBV4-2,TRBJ2-7,.,.,CASSQDRGAYAEQYF,TGTGCCAGCAGCCAAGACCGCGGGGCGTATGCCGAGCAGTACTTC
TRBV5-8,TRBJ1-1,.,few,CASLGGIQDTEAFF,TGTGCCAGCCTGGGGGGGATACAGGACACTGAAGCTTTCTTT
TRBV29-1,TRBJ2-7,.,once,CSVVSGQTYEQYF,TGCAGCGTTGTGTCAGGGCAGACCTACGAGCAGTACTTC
TRBV28,TRBJ1-1,TRBD1,.,CASSFDREFDTEAFF,TGTGCCAGCAGTTTTGACAGGGAATTTGACACTGAAGCTTTCTTT
TRBV5-1,TRBJ2-3,TRBD1,.,CASSPPGTGGTDTQYF,TGCGCCAGCAGCCCCCCCGGGACAGGGGGAACAGATACGCAGTATTTT
TRBV5-1,TRBJ1-2,TRBD1,.,CASTSTGTENGYTF,TGCGCCAGCACATCCACCGGGACAGAGAATGGCTACACCTTC
TRBV5-6,TRBJ1-5,.,.,CASQEQNQPQHF,TGTGCCAGCCAAGAACAGAATCAGCCCCAGCATTTT
TRBV4-1,TRBJ1-4,TRBD1,.,CASSHAGTGHEKLFF,TGCGCCAGCAGCCATGCCGGGACAGGGCACGAAAAACTGTTTTTT